This T cell receptor beta chain stems from a study of OX40 agonist ivuxolimab in advanced cancers. Repertoires were generated with immunoSEQ multiplex PCR, while TCRdb's copy carries only in-frame clones and drops some. The table records under 85,000 clones, 65% to 90% of them present only once. Germline CDR1 and CDR2: WNHNN and SYGVQD (reference sequence). The CDR3 is 15 residues long. With 10 bases clipped from V and 2 bases from J, the junction kept 4 bases outside the gene matches. The chain couples TRBV10-1 to TRBJ2-1, with 14 bases lining up with TRBD2. This sequence originates from an adult with an advanced solid tumor such as melanoma, head and neck, liver or kidney cancer. The specimen comprised CD4+ or CD8+ T cells sorted from blood, sampled in a trial of the OX40 agonist ivuxolimab. The DNA of the CDR3 is TGCGCCATTCGGACTAGCGGGAGGACCTACAATGAGCAGTTCTTC. Translated: CAIRTSGRTYNEQFF.